This T cell receptor (beta chain) was documented in a study of T cell clones after liver transplantation. The protocol was immunoSEQ multiplex PCR, while the TCRdb copy is restricted to in-frame clones and leaves out a portion. This sample carries about 120,000 clones, less than 95% of them seen once, and the ten largest clones take around 0.86%. The germline gives CDR1 LNHDA, CDR2 SQIVND (reference sequence). V was clipped by 7 bases and J by 6 bases, with 12 bases between them. CDR3 length: 12 residues. The receptor's source is a human patient who received a liver transplant. Some T cells may arise from the graft donor. The material sequenced was CD4+ T cells from blood, taken 12 months after liver transplant. The rearrangement joins TRBV19 to TRBJ1-2; D is unclear. CDR3 amino acids: CASIKGSHGYTF. CDR3 sequence (DNA): TGTGCCAGTATTAAGGGATCTCATGGCTACACCTTC.